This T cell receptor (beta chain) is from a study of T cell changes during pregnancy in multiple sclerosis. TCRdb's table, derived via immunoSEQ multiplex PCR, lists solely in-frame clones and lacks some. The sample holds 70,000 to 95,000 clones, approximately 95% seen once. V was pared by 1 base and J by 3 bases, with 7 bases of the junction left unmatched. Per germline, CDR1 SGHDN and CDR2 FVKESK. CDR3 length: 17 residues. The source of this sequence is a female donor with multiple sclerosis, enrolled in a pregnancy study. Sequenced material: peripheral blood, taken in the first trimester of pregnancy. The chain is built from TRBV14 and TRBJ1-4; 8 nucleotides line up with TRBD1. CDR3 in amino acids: CASSQGVRGPSNEKLFF. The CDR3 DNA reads TGTGCCAGCAGCCAAGGTGTCAGGGGGCCCTCTAATGAAAAACTGTTTTTT.